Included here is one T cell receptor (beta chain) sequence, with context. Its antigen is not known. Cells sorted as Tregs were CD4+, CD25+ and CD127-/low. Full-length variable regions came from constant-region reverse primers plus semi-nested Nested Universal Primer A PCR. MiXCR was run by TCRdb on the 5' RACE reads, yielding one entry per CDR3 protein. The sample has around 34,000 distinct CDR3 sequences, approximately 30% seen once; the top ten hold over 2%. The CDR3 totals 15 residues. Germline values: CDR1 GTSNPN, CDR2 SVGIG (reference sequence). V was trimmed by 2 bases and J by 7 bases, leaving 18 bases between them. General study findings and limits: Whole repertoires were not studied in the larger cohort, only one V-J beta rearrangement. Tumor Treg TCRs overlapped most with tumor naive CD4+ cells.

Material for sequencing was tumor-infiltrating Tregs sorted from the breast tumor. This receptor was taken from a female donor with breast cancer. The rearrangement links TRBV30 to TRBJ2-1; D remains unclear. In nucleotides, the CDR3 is TGTGCCTGGAGTTGGTCGGCTCTAGTTAGGAATGAGCAGTTCTTC. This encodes CAWSWSALVRNEQFF.